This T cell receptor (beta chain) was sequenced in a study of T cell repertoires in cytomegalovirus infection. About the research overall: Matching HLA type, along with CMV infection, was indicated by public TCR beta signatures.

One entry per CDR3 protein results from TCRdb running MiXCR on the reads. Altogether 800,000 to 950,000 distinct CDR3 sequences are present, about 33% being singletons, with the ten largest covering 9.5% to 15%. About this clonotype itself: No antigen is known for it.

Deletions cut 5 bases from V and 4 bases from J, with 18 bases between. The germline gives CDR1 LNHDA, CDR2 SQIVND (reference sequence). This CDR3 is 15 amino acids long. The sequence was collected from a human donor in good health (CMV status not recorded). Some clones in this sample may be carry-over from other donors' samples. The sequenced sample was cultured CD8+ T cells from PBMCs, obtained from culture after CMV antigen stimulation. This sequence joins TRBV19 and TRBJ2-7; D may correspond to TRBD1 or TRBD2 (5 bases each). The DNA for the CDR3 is TGTGCCAGTAGTGACGGACGGGGACCATTTTACGAGCAGTACTTC. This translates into CASSDGRGPFYEQYF.